These T cell receptor beta chains were read from a single sample in a study of tissue T cells after allogeneic stem cell transplantation. Sequenced by immunoSEQ multiplex PCR; TCRdb stores in-frame clones only, minus some. This sample yields 3,000 to 4,000 clones, of which roughly 76% are seen a single time; 20% to 25% belongs to the top ten. This specimen was small intestine tissue, taken at autopsy. The receptors originated from an older male patient with steroid-refractory graft-versus-host disease after an allogeneic stem cell transplant. Some T cells may possibly be graft donor cells. Both conserved end residues are part of each CDR3. A D gene is named only where the DNA matches it firmly. A clone size is listed for some rows: how often the clone was seen (once, few, many), or a class if it is expanded.

V: TRBV3-1/TRBV3-2
J: TRBJ1-1
size: NA
D: NA
length: 13
DNA: TGTGCCAGCAGCCTAGGGGGAGGGGTCGGGGCTTTCTTT
CDR3: CASSLGGGVGAFF

V: TRBV7-5
J: TRBJ1-5
size: NA
D: NA
length: 16
DNA: TGTGCCAGAAGCTTTCAGGGGAGTAGGGGCAATCAGCCCCAGCATTTT
CDR3: CARSFQGSRGNQPQHF

V: TRBV5-1
J: TRBJ1-3
size: NA
D: TRBD1
length: 17
DNA: TGCGCCAGCAGCTCGACGGGGACAGGGTACTCTGGAAACACCATATATTTT
CDR3: CASSSTGTGYSGNTIYF

V: TRBV3-1/TRBV3-2
J: TRBJ2-2
size: NA
D: NA
length: 16
DNA: TGTGCCAGCAGCCAAAGGCCAGGGGCGAACACCGGGGAGCTGTTTTTT
CDR3: CASSQRPGANTGELFF

V: TRBV15
J: TRBJ1-5
size: NA
D: TRBD1
length: 12
DNA: TGTGCCACCAGCAGAGACAGGGGGACCCAGCATTTT
CDR3: CATSRDRGTQHF

V: TRBV29-1
J: TRBJ2-7
size: NA
D: NA
length: 12
DNA: TGCAGCGTTGAAGAAGGACCTCGCGAGCAGTACTTC
CDR3: CSVEEGPREQYF

V: TRBV19
J: TRBJ2-5
size: NA
D: NA
length: 15
DNA: TGTGCCAGTAGTATAGTCCTTCGGGGGTCAGAGACCCAGTACTTC
CDR3: CASSIVLRGSETQYF

V: TRBV6-5
J: TRBJ2-3
size: NA
D: NA
length: 14
DNA: TGTGCCAGCTGCAAGGATACGGTTTCAGATACGCAGTATTTT
CDR3: CASCKDTVSDTQYF

V: TRBV5-5
J: TRBJ2-5
size: NA
D: NA
length: 15
DNA: TGTGCCAGCAGCTATGACAGGAGCTTCCAAGAGACCCAGTACTTC
CDR3: CASSYDRSFQETQYF

V: TRBV7-2
J: TRBJ1-1
size: few
D: NA
length: 15
DNA: TGTGCCAGCAGCTTAGGGGGAGGGGAGAACACTGAAGCTTTCTTT
CDR3: CASSLGGGENTEAFF

V: TRBV6-1
J: TRBJ1-4
size: NA
D: TRBD1
length: 15
DNA: TGTGCCAGCAGTGAAACGACAGGGCTCCTTGAAAAACTGTTTTTT
CDR3: CASSETTGLLEKLFF

V: TRBV2
J: TRBJ1-1
size: NA
D: TRBD1
length: 19
DNA: TGTGCCAGCAGTGAAAGACTAAGGGGGACAGGGCCGGTGAACACTGAAGCTTTCTTT
CDR3: CASSERLRGTGPVNTEAFF

V: TRBV27
J: TRBJ2-7
size: NA
D: NA
length: 11
DNA: TGTGCCAGCAGTTGGGGGTTCGAGCAGTACTTC
CDR3: CASSWGFEQYF

V: TRBV20-1
J: TRBJ2-2
size: once
D: TRBD1
length: 14
DNA: TGCAGTGCTAGTGCCAGGGGGCAATCCGGGGAGCTGTTTTTT
CDR3: CSASARGQSGELFF

V: TRBV6-2/TRBV6-3
J: TRBJ1-2
size: once
D: NA
length: 14
DNA: TGTGCCAGCAGTTCGACAGGAGACTTCTATGGCTACACCTTC
CDR3: CASSSTGDFYGYTF

V: TRBV18
J: TRBJ2-5
size: NA
D: TRBD1
length: 15
DNA: TGTGCCAGCTCACCCGGGACAGGGGGCTGGGAGACCCAGTACTTC
CDR3: CASSPGTGGWETQYF

V: TRBV4-1
J: TRBJ2-1
size: NA
D: TRBD1
length: 16
DNA: TGCGCCAGCAGCCACGCCGCAGGGGGCTATAACAATGAGCAGTTCTTC
CDR3: CASSHAAGGYNNEQFF

V: TRBV11-1
J: TRBJ2-7
size: NA
D: NA
length: 13
DNA: TGTGCCAGCAGCTTGGTGACAGCCTACGAGCAGTACTTC
CDR3: CASSLVTAYEQYF

V: TRBV9
J: TRBJ2-6
size: NA
D: NA
length: 15
DNA: TGTGCCAGCAGCGTATCCAGGGCTGGGGCCAACGTCCTGACTTTC
CDR3: CASSVSRAGANVLTF

V: TRBV28
J: TRBJ1-4
size: NA
D: TRBD1
length: 15
DNA: TGTGCCAGCATCACTTCCCGGGACAGAAATGAAAAACTGTTTTTT
CDR3: CASITSRDRNEKLFF

V: TRBV6-5
J: TRBJ2-6
size: few
D: TRBD1
length: 15
DNA: TGTGCCGGAGGACAGGGGGCGTCTGGGGCCAACGTCCTGACTTTC
CDR3: CAGGQGASGANVLTF

V: TRBV5-1
J: TRBJ1-4
size: NA
D: NA
length: 16
DNA: TGCGCCAGCAGCTTGGGACCACGAACAACTAATGAAAAACTGTTTTTT
CDR3: CASSLGPRTTNEKLFF

V: TRBV4-2
J: TRBJ2-7
size: NA
D: TRBD2
length: 17
DNA: TGTGCCAGCAGCCAAGAGTCAGTAGCGGGGGGGCTATACGAGCAGTACTTC
CDR3: CASSQESVAGGLYEQYF

V: TRBV5-1
J: TRBJ1-5
size: NA
D: NA
length: 16
DNA: TGCGCCAGCAGCTCAGGGGCCGTAAACGGAAATCAGCCCCAGCATTTT
CDR3: CASSSGAVNGNQPQHF

V: TRBV2
J: TRBJ1-6
size: NA
D: NA
length: 15
DNA: TGTGCCGGAACGCAGCAAGCTATTGGTAATTCACCCCTCCACTTT
CDR3: CAGTQQAIGNSPLHF

V: TRBV7-6
J: TRBJ2-3
size: NA
D: NA
length: 16
DNA: TGTGCCAGCAGCTTAGGGACCGTCCTCCCCACAGATACGCAGTATTTT
CDR3: CASSLGTVLPTDTQYF

V: TRBV19
J: TRBJ2-7
size: NA
D: TRBD2
length: 16
DNA: TGTGCCAGTAGTTTCGACGGGACTAGCGGCTTATACGAGCAGTACTTC
CDR3: CASSFDGTSGLYEQYF

V: TRBV4-2
J: TRBJ1-3
size: NA
D: NA
length: 16
DNA: TGTGCCAGCGCCCTCGATGGTGCGGGCTCTGGAAACACCATATATTTT
CDR3: CASALDGAGSGNTIYF

V: TRBV5-4
J: TRBJ1-6
size: NA
D: NA
length: 15
DNA: TGTGCCAGCAGCTTGAAGGCAGGGGAGGGCTCACCCCTCCACTTT
CDR3: CASSLKAGEGSPLHF

V: TRBV15
J: TRBJ1-2
size: NA
D: TRBD1
length: 15
DNA: TGTGCCACCAGCATGAGCACGACAGGGTACGATGGCTACACCTTC
CDR3: CATSMSTTGYDGYTF

V: TRBV28
J: TRBJ2-5
size: NA
D: NA
length: 14
DNA: TGTGCCAGCAGTGAAACCGGGACACAAGAGACCCAGTACTTC
CDR3: CASSETGTQETQYF

V: TRBV2
J: TRBJ1-1
size: few
D: NA
length: 15
DNA: TGTGCCAGCAGCTCTCAGGGGATACGAAACACTGAAGCTTTCTTT
CDR3: CASSSQGIRNTEAFF

V: TRBV5-1
J: TRBJ1-1
size: NA
D: NA
length: 14
DNA: TGCGCCAGCAGCTTGGTTTCCCTGAACACTGAAGCTTTCTTT
CDR3: CASSLVSLNTEAFF

V: TRBV19
J: TRBJ2-1
size: NA
D: TRBD2
length: 14
DNA: TGTGCCAGTAGTATCGGGGGGGACTACAATGAGCAGTTCTTC
CDR3: CASSIGGDYNEQFF

V: TRBV11-3
J: TRBJ2-4
size: NA
D: TRBD1
length: 13
DNA: TGTGCCAGCAGCTTAGGACAGGGAAGCATTCAGTACTTC
CDR3: CASSLGQGSIQYF

V: TRBV30
J: TRBJ1-2
size: NA
D: TRBD1
length: 13
DNA: TGTGCCTGGAGTGTACAGGGGGCTACCGGCTACACCTTC
CDR3: CAWSVQGATGYTF

V: TRBV7-2
J: TRBJ1-1
size: NA
D: NA
length: 15
DNA: TGTGCCAGCAGCTTAGGTGGCAGGGAAGGCGATGAAGCTTTCTTT
CDR3: CASSLGGREGDEAFF

V: TRBV4-3
J: TRBJ1-2
size: NA
D: NA
length: 16
DNA: TGCGCCAGCAGCCAAGTTAGTCAGGGGAATGGGTATGGCTACACCTTC
CDR3: CASSQVSQGNGYGYTF

V: TRBV25-1
J: TRBJ1-5
size: NA
D: NA
length: 14
DNA: TGTGCCAGCATGGGACAAGGAGAACGTCAGCCCCAGCATTTT
CDR3: CASMGQGERQPQHF

V: TRBV5-1
J: TRBJ2-5
size: NA
D: NA
length: 16
DNA: TGCGCCAGCCAGAGGAATTGGGCCCCACTCCGGGAGACCCAGTACTTC
CDR3: CASQRNWAPLRETQYF

V: TRBV5-1
J: TRBJ2-3
size: NA
D: NA
length: 12
DNA: TGCGCCAGCAGCTTGGCCCCAGATACGCAGTATTTT
CDR3: CASSLAPDTQYF

V: TRBV14
J: TRBJ2-1
size: few
D: TRBD2
length: 17
DNA: TGTGCCAGCAGCCAACAGCACGGGACTAGCGGGGGGAATGAGCAGTTCTTC
CDR3: CASSQQHGTSGGNEQFF

V: TRBV19
J: TRBJ1-3
size: NA
D: NA
length: 13
DNA: TGTGCCAGTAGTATAAGCTCTGGAAACACCATATATTTT
CDR3: CASSISSGNTIYF

V: TRBV3-1/TRBV3-2
J: TRBJ2-1
size: NA
D: NA
length: 13
DNA: TGTGCCAGCAGCCCTAGGACGGGGAATGAGCAGTTCTTC
CDR3: CASSPRTGNEQFF

V: TRBV30
J: TRBJ2-5
size: NA
D: NA
length: 12
DNA: TGTGCCGGACAAGGTGGTTCGAAGACCCAGTACTTC
CDR3: CAGQGGSKTQYF

V: TRBV5-4
J: TRBJ2-1
size: NA
D: NA
length: 15
DNA: TGTGCCACCAGAGGGGAGCGGCACTCCTACAATGAGCAGTTCTTC
CDR3: CATRGERHSYNEQFF